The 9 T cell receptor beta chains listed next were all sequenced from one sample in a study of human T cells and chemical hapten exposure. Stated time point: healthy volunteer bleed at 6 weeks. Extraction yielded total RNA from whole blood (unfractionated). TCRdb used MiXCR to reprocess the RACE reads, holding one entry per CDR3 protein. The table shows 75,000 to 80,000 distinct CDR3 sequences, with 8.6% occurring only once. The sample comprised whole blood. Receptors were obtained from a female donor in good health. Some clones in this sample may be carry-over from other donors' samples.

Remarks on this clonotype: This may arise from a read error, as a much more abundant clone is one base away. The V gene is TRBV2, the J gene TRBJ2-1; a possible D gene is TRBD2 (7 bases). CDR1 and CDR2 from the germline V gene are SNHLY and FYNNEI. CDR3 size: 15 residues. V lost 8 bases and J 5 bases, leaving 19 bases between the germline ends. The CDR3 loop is CASRRTRGGHNEQFF. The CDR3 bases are TGTGCCAGCCGTCGGACTAGGGGGGGGCACAATGAGCAGTTCTTC.

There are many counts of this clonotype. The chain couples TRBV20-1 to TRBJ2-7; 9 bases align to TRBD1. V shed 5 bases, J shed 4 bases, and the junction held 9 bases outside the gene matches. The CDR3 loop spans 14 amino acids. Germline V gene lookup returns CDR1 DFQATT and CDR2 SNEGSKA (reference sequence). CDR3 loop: CSAPRDRDRYEQYF. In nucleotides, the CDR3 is TGCAGTGCTCCCCGGGACAGGGATAGGTACGAGCAGTACTTC.

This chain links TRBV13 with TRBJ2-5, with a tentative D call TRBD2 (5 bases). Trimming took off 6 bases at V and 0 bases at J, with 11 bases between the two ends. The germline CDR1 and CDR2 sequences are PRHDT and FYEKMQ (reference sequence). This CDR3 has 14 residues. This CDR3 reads CASRTPGDQETQYF. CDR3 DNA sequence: TGTGCCAGCAGAACGCCCGGGGACCAAGAGACCCAGTACTTC.

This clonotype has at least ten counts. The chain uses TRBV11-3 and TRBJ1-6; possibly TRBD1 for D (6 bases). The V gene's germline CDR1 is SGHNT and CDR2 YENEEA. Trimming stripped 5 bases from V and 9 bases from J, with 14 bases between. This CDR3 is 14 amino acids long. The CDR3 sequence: CASSRGRPPSPLHF. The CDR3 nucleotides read TGTGCCAGCAGCCGGGGGCGTCCCCCTTCACCCCTCCACTTT. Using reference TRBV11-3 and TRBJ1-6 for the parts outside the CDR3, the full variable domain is EAGVVQSPRYKIIEKKQPVAFWCNPISGHNTLYWYLQNLGQGPELLIRYENEEAVDDSQLPKDRFSAERLKGVDSTLKIQPAELGDSAVYLCASSRGRPPSPLHFGNGTRLTVT.

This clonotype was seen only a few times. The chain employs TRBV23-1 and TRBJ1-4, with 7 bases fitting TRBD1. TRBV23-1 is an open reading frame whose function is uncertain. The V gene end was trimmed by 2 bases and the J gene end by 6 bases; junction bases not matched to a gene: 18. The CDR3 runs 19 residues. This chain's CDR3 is CASSQQPGQNESRDEKLFF. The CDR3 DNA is TGCGCCAGCAGTCAACAACCGGGACAGAATGAAAGTCGTGATGAAAAACTGTTTTTT.

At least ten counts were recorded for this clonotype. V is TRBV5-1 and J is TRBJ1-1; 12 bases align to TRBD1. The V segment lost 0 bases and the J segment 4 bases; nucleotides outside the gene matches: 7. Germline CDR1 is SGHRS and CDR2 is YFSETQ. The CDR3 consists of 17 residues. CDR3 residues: CASSLDGTGGSRTEAFF. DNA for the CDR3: TGCGCCAGCAGCTTGGACGGGACAGGGGGCTCGCGCACTGAAGCTTTCTTT.

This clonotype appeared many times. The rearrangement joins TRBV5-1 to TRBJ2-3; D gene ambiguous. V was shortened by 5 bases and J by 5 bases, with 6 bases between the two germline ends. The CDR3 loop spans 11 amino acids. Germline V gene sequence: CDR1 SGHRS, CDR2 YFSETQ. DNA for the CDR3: TGCGCCAGCAGAGAAGGAGATACGCAGTATTTT. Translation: CASREGDTQYF.

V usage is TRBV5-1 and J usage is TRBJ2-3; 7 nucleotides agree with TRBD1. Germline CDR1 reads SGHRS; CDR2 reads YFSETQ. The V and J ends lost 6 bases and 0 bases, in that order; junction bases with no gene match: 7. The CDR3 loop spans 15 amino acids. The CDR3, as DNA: TGCGCCAGCAACACAGGGGCTCCTAGCACAGATACGCAGTATTTT. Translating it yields CASNTGAPSTDTQYF.

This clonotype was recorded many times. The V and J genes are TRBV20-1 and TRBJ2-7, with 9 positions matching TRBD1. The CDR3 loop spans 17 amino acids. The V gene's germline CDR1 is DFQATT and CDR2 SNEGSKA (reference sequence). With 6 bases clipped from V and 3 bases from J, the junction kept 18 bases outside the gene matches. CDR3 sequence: CSARPGQGINAFYEQYF. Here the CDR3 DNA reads TGCAGTGCCAGACCGGGACAGGGCATCAATGCCTTCTACGAGCAGTACTTC.